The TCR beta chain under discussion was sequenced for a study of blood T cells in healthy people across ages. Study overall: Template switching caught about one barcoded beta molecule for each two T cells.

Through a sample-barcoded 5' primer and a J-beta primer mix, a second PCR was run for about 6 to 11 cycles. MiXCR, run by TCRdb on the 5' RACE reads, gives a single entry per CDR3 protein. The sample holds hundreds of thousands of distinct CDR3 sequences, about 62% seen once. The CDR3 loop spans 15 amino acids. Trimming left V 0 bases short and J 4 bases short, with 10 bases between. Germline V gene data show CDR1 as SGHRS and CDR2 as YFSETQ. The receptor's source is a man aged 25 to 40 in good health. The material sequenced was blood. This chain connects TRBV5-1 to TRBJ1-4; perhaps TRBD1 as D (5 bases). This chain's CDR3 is CASSLEGRDNEKLFF. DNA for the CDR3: TGCGCCAGCAGCTTGGAGGGACGGGATAATGAAAAACTGTTTTTT. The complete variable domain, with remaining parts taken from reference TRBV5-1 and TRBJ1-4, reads KAGVTQTPRYLIKTRGQQVTLSCSPISGHRSVSWYQQTPGQGLQFLFEYFSETQRNKGNFPGRFSGRQFSNSRSEMNVSTLELGDSALYLCASSLEGRDNEKLFFGSGTQLSVL.